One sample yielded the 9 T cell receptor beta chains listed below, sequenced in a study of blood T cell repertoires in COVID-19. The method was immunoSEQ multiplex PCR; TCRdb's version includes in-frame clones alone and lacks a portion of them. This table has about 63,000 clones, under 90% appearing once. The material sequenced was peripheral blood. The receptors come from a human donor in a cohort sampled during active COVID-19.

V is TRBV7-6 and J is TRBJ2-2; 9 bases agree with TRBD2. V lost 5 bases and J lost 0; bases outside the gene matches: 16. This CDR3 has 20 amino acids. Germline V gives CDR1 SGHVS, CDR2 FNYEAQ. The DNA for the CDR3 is TGTGCCAGCAGCCCCCGTTTGCGTAGCGGGGGCGCCGCGAACACCGGGGAGCTGTTTTTT. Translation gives CASSPRLRSGGAANTGELFF.

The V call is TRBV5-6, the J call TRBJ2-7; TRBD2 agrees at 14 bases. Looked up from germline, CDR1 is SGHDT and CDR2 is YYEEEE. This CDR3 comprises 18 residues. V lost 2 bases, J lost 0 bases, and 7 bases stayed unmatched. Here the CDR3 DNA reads TGTGCCAGCAGCTTCCGGACTAGCGGGGGGACCAGCTCCTACGAGCAGTACTTC. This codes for CASSFRTSGGTSSYEQYF.

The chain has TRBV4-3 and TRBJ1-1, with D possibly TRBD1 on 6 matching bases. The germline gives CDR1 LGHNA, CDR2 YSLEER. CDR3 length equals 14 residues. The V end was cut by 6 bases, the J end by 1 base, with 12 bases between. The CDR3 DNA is TGCGCCAGCAGTCAGGGGTGGGGGAACACTGAAGCTTTCTTT. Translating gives CASSQGWGNTEAFF.

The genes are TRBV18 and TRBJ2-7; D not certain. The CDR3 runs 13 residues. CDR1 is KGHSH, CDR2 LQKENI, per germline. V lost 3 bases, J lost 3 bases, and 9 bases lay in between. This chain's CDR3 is CASSPLDNYEQYF. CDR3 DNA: TGTGCCAGCTCACCCCTCGACAACTACGAGCAGTACTTC. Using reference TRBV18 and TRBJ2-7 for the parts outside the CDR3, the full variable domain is NAGVMQNPRHLVRRRGQEARLRCSPMKGHSHVYWYRQLPEEGLKFMVYLQKENIIDESGMPKERFSAEFPKEGPSILRIQQVVRGDSAAYFCASSPLDNYEQYFGPGTRLTVT.

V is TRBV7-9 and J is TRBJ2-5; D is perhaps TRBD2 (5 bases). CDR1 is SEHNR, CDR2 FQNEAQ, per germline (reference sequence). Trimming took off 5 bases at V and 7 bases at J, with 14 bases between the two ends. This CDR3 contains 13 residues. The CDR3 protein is CASSPRIAGTQYF. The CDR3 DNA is TGTGCCAGCAGCCCCAGGATTGCGGGGACCCAGTACTTC.

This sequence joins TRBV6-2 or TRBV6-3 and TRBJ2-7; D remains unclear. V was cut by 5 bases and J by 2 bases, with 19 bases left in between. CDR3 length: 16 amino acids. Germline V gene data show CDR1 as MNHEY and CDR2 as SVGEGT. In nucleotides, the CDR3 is TGTGCCAGCAGTACAACCAGGTGGCAAAAAACCTACGAGCAGTACTTC. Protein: CASSTTRWQKTYEQYF.

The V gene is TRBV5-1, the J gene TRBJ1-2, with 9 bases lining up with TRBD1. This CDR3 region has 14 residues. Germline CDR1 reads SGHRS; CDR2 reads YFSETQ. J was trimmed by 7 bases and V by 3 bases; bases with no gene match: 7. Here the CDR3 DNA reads TGCGCCAGCAGCTCTCTGGACAGGGGAGGTGGCTACACCTTC. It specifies CASSSLDRGGGYTF.

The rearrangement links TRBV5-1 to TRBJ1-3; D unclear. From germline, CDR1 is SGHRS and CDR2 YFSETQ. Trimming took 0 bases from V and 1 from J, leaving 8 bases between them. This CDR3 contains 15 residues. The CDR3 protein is CASSLDSPSGNTIYF. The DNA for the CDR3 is TGCGCCAGCAGCTTGGATTCCCCTTCTGGAAACACCATATATTTT.

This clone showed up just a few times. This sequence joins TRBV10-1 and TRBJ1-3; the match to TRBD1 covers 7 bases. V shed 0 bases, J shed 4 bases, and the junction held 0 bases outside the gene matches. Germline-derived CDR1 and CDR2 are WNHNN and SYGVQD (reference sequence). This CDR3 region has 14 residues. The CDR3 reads CASSESGQGNTIYF. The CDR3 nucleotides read TGCGCCAGCAGTGAGTCGGGACAGGGAAACACCATATATTTT.